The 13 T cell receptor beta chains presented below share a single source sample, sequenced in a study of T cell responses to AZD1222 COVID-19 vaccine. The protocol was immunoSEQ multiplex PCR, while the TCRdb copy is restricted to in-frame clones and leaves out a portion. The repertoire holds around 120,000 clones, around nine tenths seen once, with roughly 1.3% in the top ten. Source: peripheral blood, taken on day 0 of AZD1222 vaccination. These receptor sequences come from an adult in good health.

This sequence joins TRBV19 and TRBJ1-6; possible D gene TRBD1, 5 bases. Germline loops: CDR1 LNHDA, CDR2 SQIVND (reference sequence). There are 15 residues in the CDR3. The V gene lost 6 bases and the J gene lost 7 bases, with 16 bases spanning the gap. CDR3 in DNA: TGTGCCAGTAGATGGGCGGGGACGGAAAATTCACCCCTCCACTTT. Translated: CASRWAGTENSPLHF.

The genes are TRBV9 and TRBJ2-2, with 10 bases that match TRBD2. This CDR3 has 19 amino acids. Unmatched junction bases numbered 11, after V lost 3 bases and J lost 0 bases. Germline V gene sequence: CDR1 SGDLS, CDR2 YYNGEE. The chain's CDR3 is CASSGNPSSGGANTGELFF. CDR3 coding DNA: TGTGCCAGCAGCGGAAACCCCTCTAGCGGGGGCGCGAACACCGGGGAGCTGTTTTTT.

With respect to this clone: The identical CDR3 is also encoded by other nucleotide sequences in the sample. The CDR3 is CASSPGRDEQYF. Here the CDR3 DNA reads TGTGCCAGCAGCCCGGGACGGGACGAGCAGTACTTC. This chain connects TRBV7-9 to TRBJ2-7; tentatively, D is TRBD1 or TRBD2 (5 bases each). Per the germline V gene, CDR1 is SEHNR and CDR2 is FQNEAQ (reference sequence). CDR3 length: 12 residues. Trimming shortened V by 5 bases and J by 5 bases, and 10 bases separated the two germline ends.

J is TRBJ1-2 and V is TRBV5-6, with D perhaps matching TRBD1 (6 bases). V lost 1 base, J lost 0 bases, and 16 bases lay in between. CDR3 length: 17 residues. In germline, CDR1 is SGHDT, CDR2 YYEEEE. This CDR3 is CASSLNPGHLTNYGYTF. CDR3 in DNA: TGTGCCAGCAGCTTGAACCCGGGACATCTAACTAACTATGGCTACACCTTC.

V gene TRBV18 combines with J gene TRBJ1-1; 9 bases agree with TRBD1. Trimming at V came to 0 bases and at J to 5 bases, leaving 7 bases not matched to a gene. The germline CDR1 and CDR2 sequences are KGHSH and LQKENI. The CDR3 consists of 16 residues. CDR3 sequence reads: CASSPPGTGLNTEAFF. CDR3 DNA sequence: TGTGCCAGCTCACCACCCGGGACAGGGTTAAATACTGAAGCTTTCTTT.

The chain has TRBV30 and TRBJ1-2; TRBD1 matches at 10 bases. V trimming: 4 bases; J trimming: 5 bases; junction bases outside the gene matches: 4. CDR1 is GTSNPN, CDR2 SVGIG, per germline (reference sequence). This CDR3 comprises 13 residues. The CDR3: CAWTRQGAYGYTF. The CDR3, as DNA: TGTGCCTGGACGAGACAGGGGGCTTATGGCTACACCTTC.

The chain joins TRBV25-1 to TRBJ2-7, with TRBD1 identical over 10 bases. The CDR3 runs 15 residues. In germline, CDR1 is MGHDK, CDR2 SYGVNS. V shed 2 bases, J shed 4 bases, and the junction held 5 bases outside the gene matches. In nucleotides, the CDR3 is TGTGCCAGCAGTGAACCCAGGGACAGGGGATACGAGCAGTACTTC. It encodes CASSEPRDRGYEQYF.

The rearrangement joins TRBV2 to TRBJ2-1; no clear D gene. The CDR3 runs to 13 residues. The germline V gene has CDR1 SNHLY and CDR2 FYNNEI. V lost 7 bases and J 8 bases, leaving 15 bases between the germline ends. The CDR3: CASTTRAVDEQFF. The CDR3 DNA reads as TGTGCCAGCACCACCCGGGCCGTGGATGAGCAGTTCTTC.

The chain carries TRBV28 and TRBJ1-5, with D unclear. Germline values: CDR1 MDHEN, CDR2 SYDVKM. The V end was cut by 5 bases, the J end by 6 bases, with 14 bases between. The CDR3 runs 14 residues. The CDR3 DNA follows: TGTGCCAGCAGTCCGATATCCCTATCTCAGCCCCAGCATTTT. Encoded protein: CASSPISLSQPQHF.

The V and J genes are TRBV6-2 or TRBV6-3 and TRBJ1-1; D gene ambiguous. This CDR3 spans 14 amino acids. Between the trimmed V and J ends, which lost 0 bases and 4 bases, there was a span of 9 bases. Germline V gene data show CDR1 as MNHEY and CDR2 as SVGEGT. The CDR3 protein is CASSYSILGTEAFF. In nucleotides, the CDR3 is TGTGCCAGCAGTTACTCGATTCTGGGCACTGAAGCTTTCTTT.

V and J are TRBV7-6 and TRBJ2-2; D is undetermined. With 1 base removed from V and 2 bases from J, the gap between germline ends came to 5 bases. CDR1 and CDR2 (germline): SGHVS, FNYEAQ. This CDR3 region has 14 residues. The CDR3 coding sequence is TGTGCCAGCAGCTTAGTTATAAACACCGGGGAGCTGTTTTTT. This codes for CASSLVINTGELFF.

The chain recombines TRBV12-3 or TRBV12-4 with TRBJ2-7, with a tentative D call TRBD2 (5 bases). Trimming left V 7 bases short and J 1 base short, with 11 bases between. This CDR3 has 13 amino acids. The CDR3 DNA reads TGTGCCAGCACGGACTTATGGTCCTACGAGCAGTACTTC. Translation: CASTDLWSYEQYF.

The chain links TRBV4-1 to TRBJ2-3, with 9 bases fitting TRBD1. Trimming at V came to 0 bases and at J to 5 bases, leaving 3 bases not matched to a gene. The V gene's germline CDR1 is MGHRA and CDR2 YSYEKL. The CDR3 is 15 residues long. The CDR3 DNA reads TGCGCCAGCAGCCAAGAAGGACAGGGGTTAGATACGCAGTATTTT. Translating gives CASSQEGQGLDTQYF.